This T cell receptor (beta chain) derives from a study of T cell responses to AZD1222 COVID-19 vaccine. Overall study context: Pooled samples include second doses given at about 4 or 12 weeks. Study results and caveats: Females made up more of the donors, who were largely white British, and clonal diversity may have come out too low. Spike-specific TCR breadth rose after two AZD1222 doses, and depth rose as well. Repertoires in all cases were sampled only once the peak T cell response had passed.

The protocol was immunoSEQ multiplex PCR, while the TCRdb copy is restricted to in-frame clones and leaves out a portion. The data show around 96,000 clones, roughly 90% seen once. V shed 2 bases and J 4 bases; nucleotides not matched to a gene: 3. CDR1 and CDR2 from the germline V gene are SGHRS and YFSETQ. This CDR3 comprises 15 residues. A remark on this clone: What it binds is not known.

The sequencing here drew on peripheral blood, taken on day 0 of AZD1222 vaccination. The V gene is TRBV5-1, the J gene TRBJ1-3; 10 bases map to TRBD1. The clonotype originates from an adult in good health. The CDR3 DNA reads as TGCGCCAGCAGCTTCGAGACAGGGGGCGGAAACACCATATATTTT. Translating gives CASSFETGGGNTIYF.